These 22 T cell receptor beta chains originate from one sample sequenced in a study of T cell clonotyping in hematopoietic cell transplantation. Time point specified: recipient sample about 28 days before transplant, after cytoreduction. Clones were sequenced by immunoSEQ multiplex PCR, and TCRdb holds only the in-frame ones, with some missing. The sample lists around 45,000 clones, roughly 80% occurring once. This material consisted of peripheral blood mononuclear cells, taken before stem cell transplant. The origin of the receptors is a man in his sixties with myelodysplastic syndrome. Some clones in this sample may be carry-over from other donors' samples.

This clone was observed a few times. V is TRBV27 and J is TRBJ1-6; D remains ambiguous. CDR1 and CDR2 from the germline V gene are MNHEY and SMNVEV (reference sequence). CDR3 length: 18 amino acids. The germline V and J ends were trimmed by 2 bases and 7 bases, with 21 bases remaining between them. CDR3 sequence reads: CASSLGSPGFVGNSPLHF. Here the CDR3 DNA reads TGTGCCAGCAGTTTAGGATCGCCCGGCTTCGTGGGAAATTCACCCCTCCACTTT.

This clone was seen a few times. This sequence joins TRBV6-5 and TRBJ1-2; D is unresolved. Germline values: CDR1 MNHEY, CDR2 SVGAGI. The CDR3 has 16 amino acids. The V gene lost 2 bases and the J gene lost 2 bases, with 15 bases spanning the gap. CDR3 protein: CASSYQVEGTNYGYTF. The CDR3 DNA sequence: TGTGCCAGCAGTTACCAAGTGGAGGGAACAAACTATGGCTACACCTTC.

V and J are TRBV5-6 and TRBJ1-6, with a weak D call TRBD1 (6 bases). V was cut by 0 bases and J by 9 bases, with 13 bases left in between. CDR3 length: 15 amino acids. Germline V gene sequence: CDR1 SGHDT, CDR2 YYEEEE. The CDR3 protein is CASSLERRGSSPLHF. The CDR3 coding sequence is TGTGCCAGCAGCTTGGAGCGCAGGGGAAGTTCACCCCTCCACTTT.

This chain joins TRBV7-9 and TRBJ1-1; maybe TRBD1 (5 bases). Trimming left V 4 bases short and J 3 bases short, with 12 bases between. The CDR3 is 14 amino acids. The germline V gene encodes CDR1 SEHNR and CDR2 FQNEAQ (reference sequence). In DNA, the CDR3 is TGTGCCAGCAGCTCCGACAAGGGGCACACTGAAGCTTTCTTT. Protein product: CASSSDKGHTEAFF.

The CDR3 reads CASSLYDPDTQYF. The CDR3 coding sequence is TGTGCCAGCAGCTTGTACGACCCAGATACGCAGTATTTT. This chain connects TRBV5-8 to TRBJ2-3; D remains ambiguous. Trimming cost V 1 base and J 4 bases, with 7 bases left between them. The CDR3 spans 13 residues. Per germline, CDR1 SGHTS and CDR2 YDEGEE.

CDR3 nucleotide sequence: TGTGCTAGTGGTTTGGGGACAGGGGGCTTAACGGGATTCTATGGCTACACCTTC. Encoded protein: CASGLGTGGLTGFYGYTF. This sequence joins TRBV12-5 and TRBJ1-2, with 11 bases aligning to TRBD1. V lost 1 base, J lost 4 bases, and 11 bases stayed unmatched. The CDR3 has 18 amino acids. Germline CDR1 reads LGHNT; CDR2 reads FRNRAP. The whole variable domain, remainder taken from reference TRBV12-5 and TRBJ1-2, is DARVTQTPRHKVTEMGQEVTMRCQPILGHNTVFWYRQTMMQGLELLAYFRNRAPLDDSGMPKDRFSAEMPDATLATLKIQPSEPRDSAVYFCASGLGTGGLTGFYGYTFGSGTRLTVV.

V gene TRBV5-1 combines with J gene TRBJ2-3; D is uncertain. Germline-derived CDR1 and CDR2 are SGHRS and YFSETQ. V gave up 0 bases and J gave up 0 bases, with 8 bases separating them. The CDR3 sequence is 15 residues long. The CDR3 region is CASSLGAPSTDTQYF. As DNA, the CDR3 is TGCGCCAGCAGCTTGGGGGCCCCGAGCACAGATACGCAGTATTTT. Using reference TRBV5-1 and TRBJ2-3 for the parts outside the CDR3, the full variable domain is KAGVTQTPRYLIKTRGQQVTLSCSPISGHRSVSWYQQTPGQGLQFLFEYFSETQRNKGNFPGRFSGRQFSNSRSEMNVSTLELGDSALYLCASSLGAPSTDTQYFGPGTRLTVL.

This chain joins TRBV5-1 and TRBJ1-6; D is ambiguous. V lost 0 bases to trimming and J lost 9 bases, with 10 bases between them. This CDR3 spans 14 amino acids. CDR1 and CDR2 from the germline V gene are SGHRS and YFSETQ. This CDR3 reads CASSLGEESSPLHF. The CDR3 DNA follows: TGCGCCAGCAGCTTGGGCGAGGAGAGTTCACCCCTCCACTTT.

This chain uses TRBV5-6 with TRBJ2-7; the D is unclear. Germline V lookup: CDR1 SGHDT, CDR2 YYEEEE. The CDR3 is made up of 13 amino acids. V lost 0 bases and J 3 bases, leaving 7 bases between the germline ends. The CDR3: CASSLDGIYEQYF. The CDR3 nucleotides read TGTGCCAGCAGCTTGGATGGGATCTACGAGCAGTACTTC.

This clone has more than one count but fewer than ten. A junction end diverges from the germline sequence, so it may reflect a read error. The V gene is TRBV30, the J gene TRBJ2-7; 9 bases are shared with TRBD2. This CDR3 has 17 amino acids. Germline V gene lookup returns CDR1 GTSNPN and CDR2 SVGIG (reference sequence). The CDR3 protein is CAWSVRLWRGGSDEQYF. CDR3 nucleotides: TGTGCCTGGAGTGTACGCTTGTGGCGGGGGGGCTCCGACGAGCAGTACTTC.

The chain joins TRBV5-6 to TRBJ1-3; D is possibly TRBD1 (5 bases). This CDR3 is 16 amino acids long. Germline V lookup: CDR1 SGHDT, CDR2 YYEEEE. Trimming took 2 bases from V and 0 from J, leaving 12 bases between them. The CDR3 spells CASSFRGPSSGNTIYF. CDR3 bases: TGTGCCAGCAGCTTCCGGGGCCCGTCCTCTGGAAACACCATATATTTT.

The CDR3 bases are TGTGCCAGTAGTAAGGGGTCCGACCGCGGATCTGGCTACACCTTC. As protein: CASSKGSDRGSGYTF. The gene calls are TRBV19 and TRBJ1-2, with D possibly TRBD1 on 5 matching bases. This CDR3 has 15 residues. In germline, CDR1 is LNHDA, CDR2 SQIVND (reference sequence). Trimming stripped 4 bases from V and 7 bases from J, with 19 bases between.

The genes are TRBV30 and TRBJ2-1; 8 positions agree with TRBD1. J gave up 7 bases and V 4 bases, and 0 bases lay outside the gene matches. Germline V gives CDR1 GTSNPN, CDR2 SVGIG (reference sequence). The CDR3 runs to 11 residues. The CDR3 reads CAWNRGNEQFF. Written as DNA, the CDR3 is TGTGCCTGGAACAGGGGGAATGAGCAGTTCTTC.

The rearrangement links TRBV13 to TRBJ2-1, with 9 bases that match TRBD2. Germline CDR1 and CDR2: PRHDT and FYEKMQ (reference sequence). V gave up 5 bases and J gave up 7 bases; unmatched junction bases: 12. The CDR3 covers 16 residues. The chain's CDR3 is CASSLRAGGTGNEQFF. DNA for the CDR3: TGTGCCAGCAGCCTGCGAGCGGGGGGAACGGGGAATGAGCAGTTCTTC. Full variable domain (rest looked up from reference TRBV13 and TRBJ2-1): AAGVIQSPRHLIKEKRETATLKCYPIPRHDTVYWYQQGPGQDPQFLISFYEKMQSDKGSIPDRFSAQQFSDYHSELNMSSLELGDSALYFCASSLRAGGTGNEQFFGPGTRLTVL.

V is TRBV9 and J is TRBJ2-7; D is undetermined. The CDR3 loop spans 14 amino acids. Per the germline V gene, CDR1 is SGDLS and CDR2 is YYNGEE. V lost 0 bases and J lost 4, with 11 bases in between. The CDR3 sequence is CASSVDPDPYEQYF. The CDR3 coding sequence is TGTGCCAGCAGCGTAGACCCAGATCCATACGAGCAGTACTTC.

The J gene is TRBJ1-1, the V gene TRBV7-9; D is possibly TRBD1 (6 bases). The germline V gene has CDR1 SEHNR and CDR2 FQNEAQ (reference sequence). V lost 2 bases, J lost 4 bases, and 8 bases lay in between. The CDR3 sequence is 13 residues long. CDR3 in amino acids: CASSLQGFTEAFF. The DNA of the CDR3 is TGTGCCAGCAGCTTACAGGGGTTCACTGAAGCTTTCTTT.

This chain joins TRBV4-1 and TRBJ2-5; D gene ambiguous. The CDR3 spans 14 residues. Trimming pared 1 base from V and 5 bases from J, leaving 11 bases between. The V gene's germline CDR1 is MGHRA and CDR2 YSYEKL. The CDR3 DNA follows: TGCGCCAGCAGCCAAGGGCACGTCGGGGAGACCCAGTACTTC. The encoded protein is CASSQGHVGETQYF.

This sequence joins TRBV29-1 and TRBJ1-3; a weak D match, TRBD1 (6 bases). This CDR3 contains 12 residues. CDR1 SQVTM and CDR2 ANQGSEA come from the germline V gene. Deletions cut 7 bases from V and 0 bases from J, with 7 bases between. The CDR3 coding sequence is TGCAGCGCGGGACACTCTGGAAACACCATATATTTT. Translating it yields CSAGHSGNTIYF.

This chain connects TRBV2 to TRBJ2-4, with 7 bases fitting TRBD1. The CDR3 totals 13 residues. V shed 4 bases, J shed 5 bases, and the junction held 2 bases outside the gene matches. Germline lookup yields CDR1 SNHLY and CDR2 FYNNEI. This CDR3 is CASSGDSENIQYF. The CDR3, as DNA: TGTGCCAGCAGTGGGGACAGCGAAAACATTCAGTACTTC.

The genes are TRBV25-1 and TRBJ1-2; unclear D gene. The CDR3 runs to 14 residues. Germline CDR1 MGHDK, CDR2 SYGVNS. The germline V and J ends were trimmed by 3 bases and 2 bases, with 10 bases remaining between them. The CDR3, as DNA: TGTGCCAGCAGTGATTATGGACGGAACTATGGCTACACCTTC. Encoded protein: CASSDYGRNYGYTF.

CDR3 in DNA: TGTGCCAGTAGTATAGAAGGGAGATACGAGCAGTACTTC. Residues: CASSIEGRYEQYF. The chain employs TRBV19 and TRBJ2-7; D may be TRBD2 (5 bases). Germline V gives CDR1 LNHDA, CDR2 SQIVND (reference sequence). V lost 0 bases and J lost 4, with 7 bases in between. The CDR3 has 13 amino acids. Looking up the rest from reference TRBV19 and TRBJ2-7 gives the full variable domain: DGGITQSPKYLFRKEGQNVTLSCEQNLNHDAMYWYRQDPGQGLRLIYYSQIVNDFQKGDIAEGYSVSREKKESFPLTVTSAQKNPTAFYLCASSIEGRYEQYFGPGTRLTVT.

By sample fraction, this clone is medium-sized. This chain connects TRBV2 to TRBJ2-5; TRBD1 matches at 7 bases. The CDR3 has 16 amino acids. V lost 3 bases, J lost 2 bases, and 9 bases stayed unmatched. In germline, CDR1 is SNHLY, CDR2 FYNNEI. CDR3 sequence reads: CASSEGRGGGQETQYF. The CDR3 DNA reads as TGTGCCAGCAGTGAGGGTCGAGGGGGCGGGCAAGAGACCCAGTACTTC.